This T cell receptor (beta chain) was retrieved from a study of CD8 T cells in Susac syndrome. Overall study results and limits: The study admitted that it had a relatively small number of individuals in its TCR sequencing and HLA analysis.

Sequencing of TCR beta, carried out with a high-throughput approach, was applied to CD8+ and CD4+ T cells from the blood. The study used treatment-naive patients who had stable or active relapsing-remitting disease as multiple sclerosis controls. TEMRA cells were FACS-enriched and CD8+ and CD4+ T cells negatively isolated. Notes on this clonotype: The target antigen is unknown.

The CDR3 covers 15 residues. V was clipped by 6 bases and J by 1 base, with 12 bases between them. Germline values: CDR1 SGHVS, CDR2 FQNEAQ. After extraction with the RNeasy kit, roughly 0.45 to 1 ug of the RNA was reverse transcribed using random hexamers. From the immunoSEQ multiplex PCR reads, TCRdb called clonotypes with MiXCR, one entry per CDR3 protein. The profile shows 120,000 or so distinct CDR3 sequences, less than 95% of them singletons. Sequenced material: CD4+ T cells from PBMCs. This sequence originates from a human donor with multiple sclerosis. V gene TRBV7-8 combines with J gene TRBJ2-2, with D maybe TRBD1 (5 bases). The CDR3 sequence: CASSRSTVNTGELFF. CDR3 nucleotide sequence: TGTGCCAGCAGTCGTTCGACAGTGAACACCGGGGAGCTGTTTTTT.